This T cell receptor beta chain is drawn from a study of blood T cells in healthy people across ages. This clonotype was observed a handful of times. Trimming removed 5 bases from V and 1 base from J; junction bases left unmatched: 7. The CDR3 runs 15 residues. CDR1 and CDR2 from the germline V gene are DFQATT and SNEGSKA (reference sequence). With a J-beta primer mix and a sample-barcoded 5' primer, a second PCR ran 7 to 11 cycles. One entry per CDR3 protein, called by TCRdb with MiXCR from the 5' RACE reads. The sample lists over 1,500,000 distinct CDR3 sequences, 49% seen once, with roughly 2% in the top ten.

The clonotype originates from a woman aged 40 to 55 in good health. The sample was blood. The chain joins TRBV20-1 to TRBJ2-3, with 9 nucleotides matching TRBD1. The CDR3 loop reads CSAAQGAIRTDTQYF. The CDR3, as DNA: TGCAGTGCTGCACAGGGGGCGATCCGCACAGATACGCAGTATTTT.